Listed below are T cell receptor beta chains from one sample, sequenced in a study of immune characterization of retroperitoneal liposarcoma. From the PCR reads, TCRdb called clonotypes with MiXCR, one entry per CDR3 protein. The profile shows 2,500 to 3,500 distinct CDR3 sequences, 25% to 30% of them singletons. Sequencing used tumor tissue. These receptors all stem from a female donor with retroperitoneal liposarcoma. The CDR3 runs from the conserved cysteine through the conserved F or W.

TRBJ2-5 | TRBV27 | CASSLYFAGGPVGRQETQYF
TRBJ2-1 | TRBV6-4 | CASSEQGGDEQFF
TRBJ2-5 | TRBV6-1 | CASSVRLAGVPYQETQYF
TRBJ2-3 | TRBV6-1 | CASSEMSRGGDTQYF
- | TRBV7-2 | CASSPHREGEQFF
TRBJ1-1 | TRBV10-2 | CASSEFLGWGTEAFF
TRBJ2-5 | TRBV11-2 | CASSLEAPGLAGQETQYF
TRBJ2-5 | TRBV6-1 | CASSALLPGETQYF
TRBJ1-2 | TRBV27 | CASSLVGQTRGGYTF
TRBJ2-1 | TRBV7-2 | CASSLQSGGLYEQFF
TRBJ2-1 | TRBV6-8 | CASSLPTGLEETQFF
TRBJ2-2 | TRBV2 | CASRRLLAGELFF
TRBJ1-1 | TRBV7-8 | CASSLGENTEAFF
- | TRBV11-2 | CASRPSQSPTREQYF
TRBJ2-5 | TRBV6-6 | CASGRVQETQYF
TRBJ2-5 | TRBV12-3/TRBV12-4 | CASSFLAEYNEQYF
TRBJ2-3 | TRBV6-1 | CASSKPGQGRNTQYF
TRBJ2-5 | TRBV5-1 | CASRLGGEETQYF
TRBJ2-1 | TRBV6-1 | CASIPGGAVNEQFF
TRBJ2-1 | TRBV7-2 | CASSLDGSLEQFF
TRBJ2-4 | TRBV6-1 | CASSQRAGVVGRYF
- | TRBV12-3/TRBV12-4 | CASSPTSYQGASEQYF
TRBJ2-5 | TRBV6-5 | CASSWSGAETQYF
TRBJ2-2 | TRBV11-2 | CASSLTINRITGELFF
TRBJ2-1 | TRBV27 | CASTKLLAGGTNEQFF
TRBJ2-4 | TRBV27 | CASSTGLAGRYNEQYF
TRBJ2-1 | TRBV12-3/TRBV12-4 | CASSLSLVVGFYNEQFF
- | TRBV12-3/TRBV12-4 | CASSSPDRGEQYF
- | TRBV6-6 | CASSLTGYEQYF
- | TRBV11-1 | CASSMRGTGSEQYF
TRBJ2-6 | TRBV7-6 | CASSLRATGGKSGANVLTF
TRBJ2-2 | TRBV5-6 | CASSLRGVDSTGELFF
TRBJ2-3 | TRBV7-2 | CASSLVFADTQYF
TRBJ2-1 | TRBV6-2/TRBV6-3 | CATSHLGQSREQFF
TRBJ2-7 | TRBV11-2 | CASSRKGGTGRYEQYF
TRBJ2-3 | TRBV5-1 | CASSLARFHTSTDTQYF
- | TRBV7-2 | CASSLGPTPTEKETQYF
- | TRBV11-3 | CASSSSGQGARNEQFF
TRBJ1-2 | TRBV5-5 | CASSFWGYGYTF
- | TRBV12-3/TRBV12-4 | CASTLSGLETQYF
- | TRBV7-2 | CASSPDSGRYNEQYF
TRBJ2-3 | TRBV12-3/TRBV12-4 | CASSLGHMAPSTDTQYF
- | TRBV6-1 | CASSRDPGEQYF
TRBJ1-4 | TRBV6-1 | CASNRVEYEKLFF
TRBJ1-4 | TRBV5-1 | CASSLRQGRNEKLFF
TRBJ2-1 | TRBV27 | CASLDRDGNEQFF
- | TRBV7-2 | CASSLDSGGYNEQYF
- | TRBV7-7 | CASSYRTVPGEQYF
TRBJ2-5 | TRBV6-1 | CASRSQGIGETQYF
TRBJ2-3 | TRBV12-3/TRBV12-4 | CASRAPDGMGYTAADTQYF
TRBJ1-1 | TRBV20-1 | CSARDRIAGTEAFF
TRBJ2-1 | TRBV5-4 | CASSYNNEQFF
TRBJ2-1 | TRBV19 | CASSKDSSYNEQFF
TRBJ1-1 | TRBV27 | CASSLSAGTLNTEAFF
TRBJ2-1 | TRBV27 | CASSSGTETSYNEQFF
TRBJ2-1 | TRBV4-1 | CASSPRLRLAEYNEQFF
TRBJ2-3 | TRBV23-1 | CASSHPGTSGPSTDTQYF
TRBJ2-1 | TRBV6-1 | CASTSSLAGDNEQFF
TRBJ1-2 | TRBV6-6 | CASSYRGRGDYGYTF
TRBJ2-1 | TRBV6-1 | CASSPLQRVRQFF